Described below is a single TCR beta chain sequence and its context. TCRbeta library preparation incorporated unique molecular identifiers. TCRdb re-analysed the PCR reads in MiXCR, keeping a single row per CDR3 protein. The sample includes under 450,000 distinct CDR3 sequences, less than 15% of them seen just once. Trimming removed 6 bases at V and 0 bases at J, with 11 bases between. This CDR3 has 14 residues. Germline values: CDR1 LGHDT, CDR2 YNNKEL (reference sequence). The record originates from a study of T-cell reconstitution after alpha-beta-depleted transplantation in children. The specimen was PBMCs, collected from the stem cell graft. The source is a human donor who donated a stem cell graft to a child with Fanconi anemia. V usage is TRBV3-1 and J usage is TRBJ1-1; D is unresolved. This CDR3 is CASRETALNTEAFF. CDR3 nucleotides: TGTGCCAGCAGAGAGACCGCCTTGAACACTGAAGCTTTCTTT.